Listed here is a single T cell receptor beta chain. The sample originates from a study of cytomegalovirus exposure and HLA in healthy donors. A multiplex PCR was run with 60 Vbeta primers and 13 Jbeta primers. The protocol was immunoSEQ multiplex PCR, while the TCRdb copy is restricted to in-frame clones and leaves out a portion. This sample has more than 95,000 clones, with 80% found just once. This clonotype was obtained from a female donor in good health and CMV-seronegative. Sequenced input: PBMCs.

CDR3: CAWSVHRGQQPQHF. The DNA of the CDR3 is TGTGCCTGGAGTGTACACAGGGGGCAACAGCCCCAGCATTTT. The chain has TRBV30 and TRBJ1-5, with TRBD1 identical over 9 bases. Germline V gives CDR1 GTSNPN, CDR2 SVGIG (reference sequence). This CDR3 spans 14 amino acids. With 0 bases clipped from V and 7 bases from J, the junction kept 4 bases outside the gene matches.